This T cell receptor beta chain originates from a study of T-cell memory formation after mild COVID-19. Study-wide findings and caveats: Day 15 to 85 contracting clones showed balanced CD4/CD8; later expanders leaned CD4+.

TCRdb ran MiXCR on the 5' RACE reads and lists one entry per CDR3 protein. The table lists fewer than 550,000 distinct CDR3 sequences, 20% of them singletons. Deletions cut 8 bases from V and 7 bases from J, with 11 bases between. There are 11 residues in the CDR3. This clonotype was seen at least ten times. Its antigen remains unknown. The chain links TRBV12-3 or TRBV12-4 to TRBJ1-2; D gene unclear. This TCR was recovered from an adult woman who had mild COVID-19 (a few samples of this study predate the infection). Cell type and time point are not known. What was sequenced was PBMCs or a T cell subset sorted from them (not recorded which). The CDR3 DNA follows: TGTGCCAGCCAGAGGAAGGGTGGCTACACCTTC. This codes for CASQRKGGYTF.